This T cell receptor beta chain was sequenced for a study of shared clonotypes between healthy human individuals. For each subset, genomic DNA was distributed in equal portions over several immunoSEQ plates. Original handling: ImmunoSEQ output held junction-only sequences without quality scores, so filtering differed. Profiling relied on immunoSEQ multiplex PCR, and the TCRdb table lists in-frame clones only, not all of them. The D gene and trimming were derived from the DNA, and the V and J assignments and clone size from that table. The data contain about 680,000 clones, around 92% of them seen just once; the ten biggest clones take up roughly 24%. Naive CD8 populations comprised CD45RO-negative cells positively selected for CCR7, excluding terminally differentiated effector memory CD45RA+ cells. With 4 bases clipped from V and 2 bases from J, the junction kept 4 bases outside the gene matches. Germline loops: CDR1 SGHRS, CDR2 YFSETQ. This CDR3 has 14 residues.

The source of this sequence is a man aged 25 to 40 in good health. The chain joins TRBV5-1 to TRBJ2-7, with 9 nucleotides matching TRBD2. The sequencing input was naive CD8+ T cells sorted from blood. CDR3 nucleotide sequence: TGCGCCAGCAGCGGTGCGGGAGGGCCCTACGAGCAGTACTTC. It codes for CASSGAGGPYEQYF.